This paragraph reports one T cell receptor beta chain. Its antigen is still unknown. Use of 60 Vbeta and 13 Jbeta primers characterized the PCR. This table comes from immunoSEQ multiplex PCR, and its TCRdb copy is limited to in-frame clones, with some not included. The sample has 150,000 to 190,000 clones; around 79% are singletons. This CDR3 has 14 amino acids. Germline V gene sequence: CDR1 SGHTA, CDR2 FQGNSA. V was shortened by 5 bases and J by 5 bases, with 13 bases between the two germline ends. The data derive from a study of cytomegalovirus exposure and HLA in healthy donors. In the study overall: From HLA-typed donors, an early data release held about 85 million unique TCRs.

Study-wide results and limits: Indistinguishable V segments such as TRBV6-2 and TRBV6-3 were excluded. It was reportedly the case that the classifier diagnosed cytomegalovirus status with high specificity and sensitivity.

This chain connects TRBV7-2 to TRBJ1-5; TRBD1 might be the D (6 bases). The sequence came from a man between 18 and 29 years old in good health and CMV-seronegative. The sequenced sample consisted of PBMCs. CDR3 loop: CASSVRGGDQPQHF. The CDR3 DNA is TGTGCCAGCAGCGTTAGGGGGGGGGATCAGCCCCAGCATTTT. Filled out from reference TRBV7-2 and TRBJ1-5, the complete variable domain reads GAGVSQSPSNKVTEKGKDVELRCDPISGHTALYWYRQSLGQGLEFLIYFQGNSAPDKSGLPSDRFSAERTGGSVSTLTIQRTQQEDSAVYLCASSVRGGDQPQHFGDGTRLSIL.